Shown below are 16 T cell receptor beta chains from a single sample sequenced in a study of T cell responses to AZD1222 COVID-19 vaccine. Clones were sequenced by immunoSEQ multiplex PCR, and TCRdb holds only the in-frame ones, with some missing. The data hold more than 150,000 clones, with roughly 94% observed a single time. This specimen was peripheral blood, taken 28 days after the second AZD1222 dose. The source is an adult who received the AZD1222 COVID-19 vaccine.

This rearrangement joins TRBV6-1 to TRBJ2-5, with 7 positions matching TRBD1. V lost 1 base, J lost 2 bases, and 4 bases stayed unmatched. Germline CDR1 reads MNHNS; CDR2 reads SASEGT. The CDR3 runs to 15 residues. The CDR3 spells CASSEGQGRQETQYF. The CDR3 DNA follows: TGTGCCAGCAGTGAAGGACAGGGCAGGCAAGAGACCCAGTACTTC.

This sequence joins TRBV2 and TRBJ1-5, with D possibly TRBD1 on 5 matching bases. Germline CDR1 SNHLY, CDR2 FYNNEI. V was trimmed by 2 bases and J by 5 bases, leaving 13 bases between them. CDR3 length equals 15 residues. The chain's CDR3 is CASSELGQRDQPQHF. The CDR3 region has the DNA TGTGCCAGCAGTGAACTGGGGCAGAGGGATCAGCCCCAGCATTTT.

This rearrangement joins TRBV2 to TRBJ1-4; D is ambiguous. The germline V gene has CDR1 SNHLY and CDR2 FYNNEI. Trimming left V 3 bases short and J 6 bases short, with 14 bases between. This CDR3 is built from 15 residues. The CDR3 region has the DNA TGTGCCAGCAGTGAGTCACCCAATCCGGATGAAAAACTGTTTTTT. It is translated as CASSESPNPDEKLFF. Full variable domain (rest looked up from reference TRBV2 and TRBJ1-4): EPEVTQTPSHQVTQMGQEVILRCVPISNHLYFYWYRQILGQKVEFLVSFYNNEISEKSEIFDDQFSVERPDGSNFTLKIRSTKLEDSAMYFCASSESPNPDEKLFFGSGTQLSVL.

The chain carries TRBV6-4 and TRBJ2-3; TRBD1 matches at 7 bases. The CDR3 is made up of 17 amino acids. The V gene end was trimmed by 2 bases and the J gene end by 2 bases; junction bases not matched to a gene: 10. Germline CDR1 and CDR2: MRHNA and SNTAGT. The chain's CDR3 is CASSDPPGTAHTDTQYF. CDR3 sequence (DNA): TGTGCCAGCAGTGACCCACCCGGGACAGCCCACACAGATACGCAGTATTTT.

This chain joins TRBV14 and TRBJ2-7; D is ambiguous. Trimming took off 4 bases at V and 0 bases at J, with 1 base between the two ends. The CDR3 contains 11 residues. CDR1 and CDR2 (germline): SGHDN, FVKESK. This chain's CDR3 is CASSLSYEQYF. As DNA, the CDR3 is TGTGCCAGCAGCCTCTCCTACGAGCAGTACTTC.

The chain is built from TRBV3-1 (or the pseudogene TRBV3-2) and TRBJ1-3; D is uncertain. The CDR3 is 12 amino acids. Germline values: CDR1 LGHDT, CDR2 YNNKEL (reference sequence). Trimming removed 7 bases from V and 2 bases from J, with 6 bases in between. The CDR3 region is CASKSPGNTIYF. CDR3 sequence (DNA): TGTGCCAGCAAAAGTCCTGGAAACACCATATATTTT.

The chain uses TRBV6-6 and TRBJ1-4, with no clear D. Looked up from germline, CDR1 is MNHNY and CDR2 is SVGAGI (reference sequence). CDR3 length: 16 amino acids. V dropped 0 bases and J dropped 5 bases, with 13 bases sitting between them. The CDR3 loop reads CASSYSYGRRNEKLFF. Here the CDR3 DNA reads TGTGCCAGCAGTTACTCGTACGGACGGCGAAATGAAAAACTGTTTTTT.

The chain employs TRBV7-9 and TRBJ2-5, with D tentatively TRBD1 (6 bases). Trimming shortened V by 1 base and J by 4 bases, and 10 bases separated the two germline ends. Germline lookup yields CDR1 SEHNR and CDR2 FQNEAQ (reference sequence). CDR3 length: 14 residues. Written as DNA, the CDR3 is TGTGCCAGCAGCTTAGTTGAAGGGGGAGAGACCCAGTACTTC. This gives the protein CASSLVEGGETQYF.

J is TRBJ2-1 and V is TRBV5-1; possibly TRBD2 for D (5 bases). V dropped 5 bases and J dropped 4 bases, with 13 bases sitting between them. Germline V lookup: CDR1 SGHRS, CDR2 YFSETQ. The CDR3 is 14 amino acids. CDR3 nucleotide sequence: TGCGCCAGCAGGTCAGCGGAAACATACAATGAGCAGTTCTTC. Translated, it gives CASRSAETYNEQFF.

This clone was recorded once. This rearrangement joins TRBV3-1 (or the pseudogene TRBV3-2) to TRBJ1-1; D is uncertain. The ends were cut back, 4 bases at V and 1 base at J, with 13 bases in the middle. CDR1 and CDR2 from the germline V gene are LGHDT and YNNKEL (reference sequence). The length of the CDR3 is 15 residues. CDR3 coding DNA: TGTGCCAGCAGCCGAGACCCGACACGGAACACTGAAGCTTTCTTT. Protein product: CASSRDPTRNTEAFF.

This sequence joins TRBV19 and TRBJ1-5; D is undetermined. The germline V gene has CDR1 LNHDA and CDR2 SQIVND (reference sequence). The CDR3 has 13 residues. V was shortened by 7 bases and J by 0 bases, with 7 bases between the two germline ends. The CDR3 protein is CASNPYSNQPQHF. CDR3 bases: TGTGCCAGTAATCCGTATAGCAATCAGCCCCAGCATTTT.

This clone is a singleton in its sample. The chain combines TRBV3-1 (or the pseudogene TRBV3-2) with TRBJ2-2; 12 nucleotides line up with TRBD2. The length of the CDR3 is 16 residues. Unmatched junction bases numbered 2, after V lost 0 bases and J lost 6 bases. CDR1 is LGHDT and CDR2 is YNNKEL in the germline V gene (reference sequence). The CDR3 is CASSQDRTSGAGELFF. The DNA of the CDR3 is TGTGCCAGCAGCCAAGATCGGACTAGCGGGGCCGGGGAGCTGTTTTTT.

The chain uses TRBV7-2 and TRBJ2-1, with 12 bases fitting TRBD2. The trim removed 8 bases at V and 4 bases at J, leaving 9 bases unmatched. Looked up from germline, CDR1 is SGHTA and CDR2 is FQGNSA. The CDR3 contains 16 residues. Here the CDR3 DNA reads TGTGCCAGCCGAGGCGGGCTAGCGGGGGGGTACAATGAGCAGTTCTTC. It translates to CASRGGLAGGYNEQFF.

The chain links TRBV6-6 to TRBJ1-2; TRBD1 is a possible D gene (6 bases). Germline CDR1 reads MNHNY; CDR2 reads SVGAGI (reference sequence). The CDR3 is made up of 14 amino acids. With 2 bases removed from V and 3 bases from J, the gap between germline ends came to 10 bases. CDR3 sequence: CASSYRTAHYGYTF. In DNA form, the CDR3 reads TGTGCCAGCAGTTACAGGACAGCTCACTATGGCTACACCTTC.

The V and J genes are TRBV7-2 and TRBJ1-5; 10 nucleotides line up with TRBD1. V lost 4 bases to trimming and J lost 4 bases; unmatched junction nucleotides: 7. This CDR3 is 16 amino acids long. The germline V gene encodes CDR1 SGHTA and CDR2 FQGNSA. For the CDR3, the DNA is TGTGCCAGCAGCTCCACCGGGGGACAGGGGAATCAGCCCCAGCATTTT. It codes for CASSSTGGQGNQPQHF.

V and J are TRBV21-1 and TRBJ1-5. TRBV21-1 is termed a pseudogene. CDR3 length: 17 amino acids. CDR3 region: CASTPRDRIRTNQPQHF. The CDR3 bases are TGTGCCAGCACCCCAAGGGACCGTATAAGGACCAATCAGCCCCAGCATTTT.